This TCR beta chain was sequenced for a study of PD-1 blockade in classical Hodgkin lymphoma. Sequencing used immunoSEQ multiplex PCR; TCRdb keeps in-frame clones, though not all of them. The repertoire consists of roughly 60,000 clones, with 75% to 95% occurring once and the leading ten covering around 10%. Trimming removed 1 base from V and 8 bases from J, with 11 bases in between. The CDR3 loop spans 13 amino acids. CDR1 and CDR2 (germline): LGHNA, YNFKEQ. Time point reported: cycle 4 day 1 (C4D1), after around six weeks of nivolumab. Each patient experienced a relapse that followed autologous stem cell transplantation, and brentuximab vedotin exposure varied.

The sequencing used peripheral blood mononuclear cells (PBMCs), collected before the fourth cycle of nivolumab. The sequence was obtained from a human donor with classical Hodgkin lymphoma. The chain employs TRBV4-2 and TRBJ1-2; D unclear. The DNA of the CDR3 is TGTGCCAGCAGCCAAGGAAGCGGTGAAGGCTACACCTTC. Translated, it gives CASSQGSGEGYTF.